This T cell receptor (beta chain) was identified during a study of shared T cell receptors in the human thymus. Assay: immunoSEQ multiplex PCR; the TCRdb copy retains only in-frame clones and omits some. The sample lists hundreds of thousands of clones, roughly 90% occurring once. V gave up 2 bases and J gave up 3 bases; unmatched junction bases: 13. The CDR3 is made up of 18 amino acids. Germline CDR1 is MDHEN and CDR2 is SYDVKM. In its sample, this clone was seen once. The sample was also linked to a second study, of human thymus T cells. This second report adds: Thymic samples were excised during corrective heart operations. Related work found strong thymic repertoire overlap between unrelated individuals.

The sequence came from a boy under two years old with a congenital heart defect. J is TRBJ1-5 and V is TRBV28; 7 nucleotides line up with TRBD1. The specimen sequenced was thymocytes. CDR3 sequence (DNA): TGTGCCAGCAGTTTAGGGAGACAGGGCAATATCTACAATCAGCCCCAGCATTTT. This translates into CASSLGRQGNIYNQPQHF. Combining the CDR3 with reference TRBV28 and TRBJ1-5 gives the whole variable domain DVKVTQSSRYLVKRTGEKVFLECVQDMDHENMFWYRQDPGLGLRLIYFSYDVKMKEKGDIPEGYSVSREKKERFSLILESASTNQTSMYLCASSLGRQGNIYNQPQHFGDGTRLSIL.